These 16 T cell receptor beta chains came from one sample sequenced in a study of T cell clonality in common variable immunodeficiency. Here immunoSEQ multiplex PCR was the method, and the copy in TCRdb shows in-frame clones only, minus some. This repertoire holds 30,000 or so clones, and none appear only once. Sequencing used peripheral blood mononuclear cells. The receptors stem from a person aged 18 to 75 in good health.

This clone was observed at least ten times. The CDR3 end lies 3 residues beyond the end of the read and is filled in from the germline J gene. The V call is TRBV6-2 or TRBV6-3, the J call TRBJ1-1; maybe TRBD1 (6 bases). Germline V gene lookup returns CDR1 MNHEY and CDR2 SVGEGT. This CDR3 is 11 amino acids long. The CDR3 sequence: CASSPGTEAFF. The covered CDR3 bases are TGTGCCAGCAGTCCCGGGACAGAA.

In its sample, this clone was seen many times. The read finishes 3 residues shy of the CDR3 end, and the germline J gene is used to complete it. This chain uses TRBV7-9 with TRBJ1-1; perhaps TRBD1 as D (6 bases). Germline CDR1 is SEHNR and CDR2 is FQNEAQ (reference sequence). V was trimmed by 0 bases and J by 5 bases, leaving 10 bases between them. CDR3 length: 14 residues. Incomplete CDR3 DNA: TGTGCCAGCAGCTTAGCCGGCGGACAGACTGAA. Translating it yields CASSLAGGQTE. The whole CDR3 sequence is CASSLAGGQTEAFF.

This clone occurred many times. The CDR3 goes on 3 residues after the read ends, and that part is filled in from the germline J gene. V is TRBV5-1 and J is TRBJ2-1; TRBD1 matches at 8 bases. V lost 4 bases and J lost 9; bases outside the gene matches: 3. Germline loops: CDR1 SGHRS, CDR2 YFSETQ. CDR3 length equals 12 residues. The CDR3 DNA, read in part, is TGCGCCAGCAGCATCAGGGGGCGTGAG. Translation gives CASSIRGRE. The entire CDR3 protein reads CASSIRGREQFF.

This clone was recorded at least ten times. The read stops 3 residues short of the end of the CDR3; the missing end is completed from the germline J gene. This sequence joins TRBV18 and TRBJ2-7, with TRBD1 matching over 7 bases. Germline values: CDR1 KGHSH, CDR2 LQKENI. V lost 4 bases to trimming and J lost 3 bases; unmatched junction nucleotides: 6. The CDR3 covers 14 residues. Partial CDR3 DNA: TGTGCCAGCTCACAACCAGGGGGAAGCTACGAG. It codes for CASSQPGGSYE. The entire CDR3 is CASSQPGGSYEQYF.

This clone has only a few counts. The CDR3 end is not reached by the read, which stops 3 residues before it; the germline J gene fills it in. The chain has TRBV18 and TRBJ2-4; possibly TRBD1 for D (6 bases). This CDR3 region has 14 residues. Germline CDR1 and CDR2: KGHSH and LQKENI. CDR3 DNA, as far as it was read: TGTGCCAGCTCACCCTGGACAGATGACTATGGT. Translating it yields CASSPWTDDYG. In full, the CDR3 reads CASSPWTDDYGQYF. Looking up the rest from reference TRBV18 and TRBJ2-4 gives the full variable domain: NAGVMQNPRHLVRRRGQEARLRCSPMKGHSHVYWYRQLPEEGLKFMVYLQKENIIDESGMPKERFSAEFPKEGPSILRIQQVVRGDSAAYFCASSPWTDDYGQYFGAGTRLSVL.

This clone occurred many times. The sequenced fragment ends 3 residues before the CDR3 boundary, so the rest is inferred from the germline J gene. Other DNA variants within this sample encode the same CDR3. The V call is TRBV19, the J call TRBJ1-3; D perhaps matches TRBD1 (5 bases). The length of the CDR3 is 21 residues. The V end lost 7 bases, the J end lost 0 bases, and 31 bases lay between the germline ends. From germline, CDR1 is LNHDA and CDR2 SQIVND (reference sequence). The CDR3 DNA, read in part, is TGTGCCAGTAAGGGACCCAGAGGAACGCTATCGGGGGGACTCTCTGGAAACACC. Translation gives CASKGPRGTLSGGLSGNT. The complete CDR3 reads CASKGPRGTLSGGLSGNTIYF.

This clone was counted many times. The read ends 3 residues before the CDR3 terminus; that terminus is restored from the germline J gene. The rearrangement uses TRBV11-1 and TRBJ2-3, with 8 bases matching TRBD2. Trimming removed 3 bases from V and 5 bases from J; junction bases left unmatched: 7. CDR3 size: 15 residues. Germline V gene lookup returns CDR1 SGHAT and CDR2 FQDESV (reference sequence). CDR3 bases read: TGTGCCAGCAGCTTGCGGGGGGCTGAGGGAGATACG. Protein sequence: CASSLRGAEGDT. The full CDR3 protein is CASSLRGAEGDTQYF.

Many counts were recorded for this clone. The read halts 3 residues ahead of the CDR3 end, with the missing end drawn from the germline J gene. The rearrangement uses TRBV20-1 and TRBJ1-1; D is undetermined. V was clipped by 0 bases and J by 4 bases, with 12 bases between them. CDR3 length equals 14 residues. Germline-derived CDR1 and CDR2 are DFQATT and SNEGSKA (reference sequence). The chain's CDR3 is CSARDRRAGTEAFF. The part of the CDR3 DNA that was read is TGCAGTGCTAGAGATCGGAGGGCGGGCACTGAA.

The sample holds many counts of this clone. The read terminates 3 residues ahead of where the CDR3 ends, so the germline J gene completes it. This rearrangement joins TRBV6-2 or TRBV6-3 to TRBJ1-6, with unresolved D. The CDR3 is 15 amino acids. Germline V gene lookup returns CDR1 MNHEY and CDR2 SVGEGT. The V gene lost 6 bases and the J gene lost 5 bases, with 14 bases spanning the gap. Partial CDR3 DNA: TGTGCCAGCAGGCCTAAAAGACTCGATAATTCACCC. Translation gives CASRPKRLDNSP. The complete CDR3 reads CASRPKRLDNSPLHF.

This clone was seen ten or more times. Read data end 3 residues before the CDR3 end; the end is taken from the germline J gene. The chain uses TRBV19 and TRBJ2-5; D not certain. This CDR3 is built from 13 residues. The V gene's germline CDR1 is LNHDA and CDR2 SQIVND (reference sequence). V lost 4 bases, J lost 1 base, and 7 bases lay in between. The CDR3 sequence is CASSTHSQETQYF. CDR3 DNA (partial): TGTGCCAGTAGTACCCACTCCCAAGAGACC.

With respect to this clone: The read comes to an end 3 residues before the CDR3 does, leaving the germline J gene to fill in the end. V and J are TRBV19 and TRBJ1-2, with D possibly matching TRBD1 (5 bases). The CDR3 length is 15 residues. Germline CDR1 and CDR2: LNHDA and SQIVND (reference sequence). CDR3 DNA (partial): TGTGCCAGTAGTATCTCAGGGCATTTTTCCTACGAC. It specifies CASSISGHFSYD. The CDR3 in full is CASSISGHFSYDYTF. Full variable domain (missing parts from reference TRBV19 and TRBJ1-2): DGGITQSPKYLFRKEGQNVTLSCEQNLNHDAMYWYRQDPGQGLRLIYYSQIVNDFQKGDIAEGYSVSREKKESFPLTVTSAQKNPTAFYLCASSISGHFSYDYTFGSGTRLTVV.

This clone was detected ten times or more. The sequence runs out 3 residues before the end of the CDR3; the remainder is reconstructed from the germline J gene. J is TRBJ2-3 and V is TRBV12-3 or TRBV12-4, with 9 bases matching TRBD2. The CDR3 spans 16 residues. Trimming cost V 6 bases and J 4 bases; bases outside gene matches: 11. The CDR3 sequence is CASSPTISGSSDTQYF. The DNA read from the CDR3 is TGTGCCAGCAGCCCGACCATTAGCGGGAGTTCAGATACG.

This clone was observed at least ten times. The CDR3 end falls 3 residues outside the read, so it is completed with the germline J gene. The chain joins TRBV5-1 to TRBJ2-5, with 8 bases that match TRBD1. The CDR3 has 16 amino acids. Germline values: CDR1 SGHRS, CDR2 YFSETQ. Losses at the gene ends were 0 bases for V and 1 base for J; bases not matched to a gene: 5. The CDR3 DNA, read in part, is TGCGCCAGCAGCTTGGCCCTAACAGGGGGCCAAGAGACC. It encodes CASSLALTGGQET. The entire CDR3 sequence reads CASSLALTGGQETQYF.

Many counts were recorded for this clone. Read data end 3 residues before the CDR3 end; the end is taken from the germline J gene. The V gene is TRBV9, the J gene TRBJ2-3; a possible D gene is TRBD2 (6 bases). The CDR3 extends over 15 amino acids. Germline CDR1 SGDLS, CDR2 YYNGEE. V lost 0 bases, J lost 2 bases, and 10 bases lay in between. CDR3 in amino acids: CASSVAGEPTDTQYF. CDR3 bases read: TGTGCCAGCAGCGTAGCGGGGGAGCCCACAGATACG. Complete variable domain (other parts from reference TRBV9 and TRBJ2-3): DSGVTQTPKHLITATGQRVTLRCSPRSGDLSVYWYQQSLDQGLQFLIQYYNGEERAKGNILERFSAQQFPDLHSELNLSSLELGDSALYFCASSVAGEPTDTQYFGPGTRLTVL.

This clone has ten or more counts. The observed sequence ends 3 residues before the CDR3 terminus, with the missing tail filled in from the germline J gene. This chain uses TRBV10-3 with TRBJ2-1; 11 bases line up with TRBD2. CDR1 is ENHRY, CDR2 SYGVKD, per germline. Unmatched junction bases numbered 5, after V lost 0 bases and J lost 4 bases. The CDR3 has 17 residues. CDR3 sequence: CAISESTSGSGYNEQFF. The part of the CDR3 DNA that was read is TGTGCCATCAGTGAGTCAACTAGCGGGAGCGGGTACAATGAG.

This clone showed up many times. The CDR3 goes on 3 residues after the read ends, and that part is filled in from the germline J gene. This chain links TRBV5-1 with TRBJ2-2; D could derive from TRBD1 or TRBD2 (7 bases each). The CDR3 is 15 residues long. Per the germline V gene, CDR1 is SGHRS and CDR2 is YFSETQ. CDR3 DNA, as far as it was read: TGCGCCAGCAGCTCAGCGGGACAGATTAATGAAAAG. Translation: CASSSAGQINEK. The full CDR3 reads CASSSAGQINEKLFF. The full variable domain, in which reference TRBV5-1 and TRBJ2-2 provide the parts outside the CDR3, is KAGVTQTPRYLIKTRGQQVTLSCSPISGHRSVSWYQQTPGQGLQFLFEYFSETQRNKGNFPGRFSGRQFSNSRSEMNVSTLELGDSALYLCASSSAGQINEKLFFGEGSRLTVL.